This T cell receptor (beta chain) was captured in a study of blood T cell repertoires in COVID-19. In the study overall: The analysed material was cDNA or gDNA that came from T cells, B-cell-depleted T cells, or PBMCs.

Profiled with immunoSEQ multiplex PCR; TCRdb holds only in-frame clones, not every one. Among a few hundred thousand clones listed, around 87% were seen once. Two consecutive negative NP/OP PCR tests, clearance, or resolved symptoms defined Cohort 3 recovery. The sequenced sample was PBMCs or T cells enriched from blood (not recorded which). This TCR derives from a man between 25 and 39 years old who had recovered from COVID-19.

CDR3 sequence (DNA): TGTGCCAGCAGTAAACTCCGGGGGACCGGGGAGCTGTTTTTT. Protein: CASSKLRGTGELFF. The rearrangement uses TRBV6-2 or TRBV6-3 and TRBJ2-2; D possibly corresponds to TRBD2 (6 bases). The CDR3 covers 14 residues. CDR1 is MNHEY, CDR2 SVGEGT, per germline. Trimming pared 5 bases from V and 5 bases from J, leaving 12 bases between.